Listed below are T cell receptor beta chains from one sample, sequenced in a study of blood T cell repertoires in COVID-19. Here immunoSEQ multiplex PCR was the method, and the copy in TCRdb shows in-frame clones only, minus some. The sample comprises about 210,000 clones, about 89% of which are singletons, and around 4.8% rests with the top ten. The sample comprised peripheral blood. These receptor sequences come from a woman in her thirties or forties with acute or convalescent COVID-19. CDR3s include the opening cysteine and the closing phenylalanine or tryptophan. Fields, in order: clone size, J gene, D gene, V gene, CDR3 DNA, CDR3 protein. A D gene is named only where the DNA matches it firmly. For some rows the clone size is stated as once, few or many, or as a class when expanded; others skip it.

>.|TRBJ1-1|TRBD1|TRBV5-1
TGCGCCAGCAGAAAGATATCGCAGGGGGCTTCGGAAGCTTTCTTT
CASRKISQGASEAFF
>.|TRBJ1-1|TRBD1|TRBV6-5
TGTGCCAGCAGGACAGGGGTTGGCGCTGAAGCTTTCTTT
CASRTGVGAEAFF
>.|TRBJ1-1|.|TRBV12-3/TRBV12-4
TGTGCCAGCAGTTTGCGGGGCGAAGCTTTCTTT
CASSLRGEAFF
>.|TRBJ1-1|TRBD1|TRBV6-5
TGTGCCAGCAGCACGACAGGGGGCATGTCGAAAGCTTTCTTT
CASSTTGGMSKAFF
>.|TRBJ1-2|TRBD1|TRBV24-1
TGTGCCACCAGTGATCACCGGGACAGTGGCTACACCTTC
CATSDHRDSGYTF
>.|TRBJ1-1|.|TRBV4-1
TGCGCCAGCAGCCAACCGGGATCTGGCGGGGCTTTCTTT
CASSQPGSGGAFF
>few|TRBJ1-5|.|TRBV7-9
TGTGCCAGCAGCTTAGCGGGGCAGATCAATCAGCCCCAGCATTTT
CASSLAGQINQPQHF
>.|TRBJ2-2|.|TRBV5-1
TGCGCCAGCAGCTTGGAAGCCAGGGTTCCCGGGGAGCTGTTTTTT
CASSLEARVPGELFF
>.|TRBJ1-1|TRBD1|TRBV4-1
TGCGCCAGCAGCCAAAAAGCTGCAGGGGGCATAGAGAAGGTGAACACTGAAGCTTTCTTT
CASSQKAAGGIEKVNTEAFF
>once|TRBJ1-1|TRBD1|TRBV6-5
TGTGCCAGCAGACCGACAGGGGCGAACACTGAAGCTTTCTTT
CASRPTGANTEAFF